A single sample is the source of the 27 T cell receptor beta chains below, sequenced in a study of OX40 agonist ivuxolimab in advanced cancers. Only in-frame clones appear in the TCRdb table, and some are missing; sequencing was by immunoSEQ multiplex PCR. The sample includes fewer than 25,000 clones, roughly 80% of them seen just once. The sequences come from CD4+ or CD8+ T cells sorted from blood, collected in a trial of the OX40 agonist ivuxolimab. The source of these receptors is an adult with an advanced solid tumor such as melanoma, head and neck, liver or kidney cancer.

This sequence joins TRBV4-3 and TRBJ1-1; no clear D gene. Germline values: CDR1 LGHNA, CDR2 YSLEER. V gave up 4 bases and J gave up 1 base, with 13 bases separating them. This CDR3 has 15 amino acids. The CDR3 here is CASSPQRYTNTEAFF. The CDR3 nucleotides read TGCGCCAGCAGCCCTCAAAGATATACGAACACTGAAGCTTTCTTT.

V and J are TRBV7-9 and TRBJ2-7; 7 positions agree with TRBD1. The CDR3 covers 13 residues. Losses at the gene ends were 3 bases for V and 2 bases for J; bases not matched to a gene: 1. CDR1 is SEHNR, CDR2 FQNEAQ, per germline (reference sequence). The CDR3 nucleotides read TGTGCCAGCAGCTTGCAGGGGGCCTACGAGCAGTACTTC. This encodes CASSLQGAYEQYF.

The chain is built from TRBV9 and TRBJ1-5, with 8 positions matching TRBD1. Germline CDR1 SGDLS, CDR2 YYNGEE. There are 15 residues in the CDR3. After removal of 0 bases from V and 7 bases from J, the junction contained 6 bases not matched to a gene. The DNA for the CDR3 is TGTGCCAGCAGCGTAGAAGGACAGGGAGCCCAGCCCCAGCATTTT. This sequence encodes CASSVEGQGAQPQHF.

The chain uses TRBV5-8 and TRBJ2-1; 9 positions match TRBD2. This CDR3 spans 15 amino acids. Trimming cost V 4 bases and J 7 bases; bases outside gene matches: 9. Germline loops: CDR1 SGHTS, CDR2 YDEGEE. This CDR3 is CASSQDSGSTNEQFF. CDR3 bases: TGTGCCAGCAGCCAGGATAGCGGGAGTACGAATGAGCAGTTCTTC.

This clone was seen a few times. The chain carries TRBV7-6 and TRBJ2-1; unclear D gene. CDR3 length equals 12 residues. CDR1 is SGHVS and CDR2 is FNYEAQ in the germline V gene. V lost 4 bases, J lost 9 bases, and 10 bases lay in between. CDR3 in amino acids: CASSSSYGEQFF. The CDR3 DNA follows: TGTGCCAGCAGCTCCTCTTACGGTGAGCAGTTCTTC.

The chain joins TRBV28 to TRBJ2-3; D ambiguous. The CDR3 sequence is 14 residues long. With 4 bases removed from V and 2 bases from J, the gap between germline ends came to 10 bases. CDR1 and CDR2 from the germline V gene are MDHEN and SYDVKM. In nucleotides, the CDR3 is TGTGCCAGCAGTTCCATTTCGTACACAGATACGCAGTATTTT. Its protein is CASSSISYTDTQYF.

The CDR3 DNA reads as TGTGCCAGCAGCCCGACAGGGTCCTACAATGAGCAGTTCTTC. Its translation is CASSPTGSYNEQFF. The gene calls are TRBV14 and TRBJ2-1; 7 bases are a match to TRBD1. The germline V gene encodes CDR1 SGHDN and CDR2 FVKESK. This CDR3 contains 14 residues. V shed 4 bases, J shed 1 base, and the junction held 1 base outside the gene matches.

CDR3 protein: CASSLARGDEQYF. CDR3 DNA: TGTGCCAGCAGCTTGGCAAGAGGGGACGAGCAGTACTTC. The chain has TRBV5-6 and TRBJ2-7; D may be TRBD1 or TRBD2 (5 bases each). This CDR3 comprises 13 residues. Trimming shortened V by 0 bases and J by 5 bases, and 9 bases separated the two germline ends. Germline CDR1 and CDR2: SGHDT and YYEEEE.

This clone appeared a few times. This chain links TRBV10-3 with TRBJ1-5, with 7 positions matching TRBD1. Germline V gene data show CDR1 as ENHRY and CDR2 as SYGVKD. V lost 3 bases and J lost 1; bases outside the gene matches: 6. This CDR3 is 16 amino acids long. This CDR3 reads CAISDPNRGSNQPQHF. DNA for the CDR3: TGTGCCATCAGTGACCCGAACAGGGGAAGCAATCAGCCCCAGCATTTT.

In its sample, this clone was seen a few times. This chain joins TRBV10-3 and TRBJ1-3, with D uncertain. V was pared by 10 bases and J by 4 bases, with 8 bases between. The CDR3 has 11 amino acids. Germline CDR1 is ENHRY and CDR2 is SYGVKD. The chain's CDR3 is CATFRGNTIYF. The CDR3 coding sequence is TGTGCCACATTTAGGGGAAACACCATATATTTT.

The V and J genes are TRBV7-3 and TRBJ1-2; unclear D gene. Germline V CDR1 and CDR2: SGHTA, FQGTGA. This CDR3 is built from 16 residues. V lost 5 bases and J 6 bases, leaving 22 bases between the germline ends. CDR3 DNA: TGTGCCAGCAGCCTAATAAGTCGCGCACGGAAGGATGGCTACACCTTC. It specifies CASSLISRARKDGYTF.

The CDR3 spells CASSPSRDTSPTDTQYF. CDR3 DNA: TGTGCCAGCAGCCCCTCCAGGGACACTTCTCCCACAGATACGCAGTATTTT. The chain carries TRBV5-5 and TRBJ2-3, with D possibly TRBD1 on 6 matching bases. The V and J ends lost 4 bases and 2 bases respectively, with 20 bases between them. Germline V gives CDR1 SGHKS, CDR2 YYEKEE (reference sequence). The CDR3 length is 17 residues.

The rearrangement uses TRBV5-1 and TRBJ2-1, with 8 bases lining up with TRBD2. Looked up from germline, CDR1 is SGHRS and CDR2 is YFSETQ. This CDR3 spans 18 amino acids. With 0 bases clipped from V and 2 bases from J, the junction kept 10 bases outside the gene matches. The CDR3 reads CASSLGDLAGLTYNEQFF. As DNA, the CDR3 is TGCGCCAGCAGCTTGGGGGATTTAGCGGGACTCACCTACAATGAGCAGTTCTTC.

The chain employs TRBV9 and TRBJ2-2, with 7 bases aligning to TRBD2. Germline V gene lookup returns CDR1 SGDLS and CDR2 YYNGEE. V was clipped by 7 bases and J by 4 bases; unmatched bases: 10. The CDR3 spans 15 residues. The CDR3, as DNA: TGTGCCAGCCGCTATTCTAGCGGAATCACCGGGGAGCTGTTTTTT. Its translation is CASRYSSGITGELFF.

Only one count was recorded for this clone. The V call is TRBV15, the J call TRBJ1-1; a weak D match, TRBD1 (5 bases). CDR1 LNHNV and CDR2 YYDKDF come from the germline V gene (reference sequence). The CDR3 is 15 residues long. V was pared by 5 bases and J by 1 base, with 14 bases between. CDR3 sequence (DNA): TGTGCCACCAGCGATACCCAGGGAGCGAACACTGAAGCTTTCTTT. This codes for CATSDTQGANTEAFF.

This clone was picked up a small number of times. The chain carries TRBV2 and TRBJ2-7; 8 nucleotides agree with TRBD2. V gave up 6 bases and J gave up 2 bases; unmatched junction bases: 12. There are 16 residues in the CDR3. CDR1 and CDR2 (germline): SNHLY, FYNNEI. The CDR3 DNA reads TGTGCCAGCAGGAGGGAGCCGGGGGGGGCCGCCTACGAGCAGTACTTC. Translating gives CASRREPGGAAYEQYF.

The rearrangement joins TRBV19 to TRBJ2-3, with TRBD2 matching 9 bases. Germline V gene data show CDR1 as LNHDA and CDR2 as SQIVND (reference sequence). The ends lost 4 bases at V and 3 bases at J; junction bases unmatched: 2. This CDR3 is 14 amino acids long. The CDR3 DNA reads as TGTGCCAGTAGTAAAGCGGGAGGAACAGATACGCAGTATTTT. It codes for CASSKAGGTDTQYF.

The gene calls are TRBV10-3 and TRBJ2-7; 9 positions match TRBD1. V shed 3 bases and J 3 bases; nucleotides not matched to a gene: 3. CDR1 is ENHRY, CDR2 SYGVKD, per germline. CDR3 length: 14 residues. This CDR3 is CAISELDRGYEQYF. The CDR3 DNA reads TGTGCCATCAGTGAATTGGACAGGGGCTACGAGCAGTACTTC.

The rearrangement joins TRBV18 to TRBJ1-5; TRBD1 matches at 9 bases. The CDR3 runs 17 residues. Germline loops: CDR1 KGHSH, CDR2 LQKENI. The J segment lost 2 bases and the V segment lost 3 bases, leaving 8 bases of the junction unmatched. The CDR3 DNA follows: TGTGCCAGCTCACCCGGGACAGGGTCTATGGGCAATCAGCCCCAGCATTTT. Its protein product is CASSPGTGSMGNQPQHF.

The rearrangement joins TRBV7-9 to TRBJ2-3; D ambiguous. Looked up from germline, CDR1 is SEHNR and CDR2 is FQNEAQ (reference sequence). The CDR3 contains 12 residues. V lost 3 bases, J lost 2 bases, and 3 bases lay in between. CDR3: CASSFATDTQYF. The DNA for the CDR3 is TGTGCCAGCAGCTTCGCCACAGATACGCAGTATTTT. Full variable domain (rest looked up from reference TRBV7-9 and TRBJ2-3): DTGVSQNPRHKITKRGQNVTFRCDPISEHNRLYWYRQTLGQGPEFLTYFQNEAQLEKSRLLSDRFSAERPKGSFSTLEIQRTEQGDSAMYLCASSFATDTQYFGPGTRLTVL.

Judged by abundance, this clone is medium-sized. The chain combines TRBV6-4 with TRBJ2-1, with D maybe TRBD1 (6 bases). Deletions cut 3 bases from V and 4 bases from J, with 7 bases between. The V gene's germline CDR1 is MRHNA and CDR2 SNTAGT. This CDR3 is built from 13 residues. DNA for the CDR3: TGTGCCAGCAGTGAAAGGGGGTACAATGAGCAGTTCTTC. The encoded protein is CASSERGYNEQFF.

This clone was observed a handful of times. V and J are TRBV4-3 and TRBJ1-1, with no clear D. From germline, CDR1 is LGHNA and CDR2 YSLEER. The CDR3 covers 12 residues. V lost 1 base and J lost 7, with 7 bases in between. DNA of the CDR3: TGCGCCAGCAGCCAAGGGGGAGTTGAAGCTTTCTTT. Translation gives CASSQGGVEAFF.

The chain recombines TRBV7-9 with TRBJ2-1; no definite D call. CDR3 length: 14 amino acids. V was clipped by 6 bases and J by 0 bases, with 9 bases between them. Germline CDR1 and CDR2: SEHNR and FQNEAQ (reference sequence). CDR3 loop: CASSSIDSYNEQFF. Here the CDR3 DNA reads TGTGCCAGCAGTTCCATCGACTCCTACAATGAGCAGTTCTTC.

The chain is built from TRBV27 and TRBJ2-5; no definite D call. The CDR3 is 14 amino acids. The germline CDR1 and CDR2 sequences are MNHEY and SMNVEV (reference sequence). V was cut by 3 bases and J by 2 bases, with 10 bases left in between. DNA of the CDR3: TGTGCCAGCAGTTTCACCGGGCCACAAGAGACCCAGTACTTC. It translates to CASSFTGPQETQYF.

In its sample, this clone ranks as medium-sized. The chain uses TRBV6-5 and TRBJ1-6; D remains ambiguous. Germline-derived CDR1 and CDR2 are MNHEY and SVGAGI. V was shortened by 2 bases and J by 10 bases, with 18 bases between the two germline ends. This CDR3 region has 16 residues. The CDR3 loop reads CASSYSGRTGGSPLHF. The DNA of the CDR3 is TGTGCCAGCAGTTACAGTGGCCGAACCGGTGGGTCACCCCTCCACTTT.

The V and J genes are TRBV7-7 and TRBJ2-5; 8 bases match TRBD2. Germline-derived CDR1 and CDR2 are SSHAT and FNYEAQ (reference sequence). V was clipped by 5 bases and J by 3 bases; unmatched bases: 5. This CDR3 has 14 residues. CDR3 DNA: TGTGCCAGCAGCCAACGAGCGGGAGAAGAGACCCAGTACTTC. Amino acid sequence: CASSQRAGEETQYF.

The chain couples TRBV19 to TRBJ1-1; tentative D call: TRBD1 (5 bases). CDR3 length: 14 residues. Germline lookup yields CDR1 LNHDA and CDR2 SQIVND (reference sequence). Deletions cut 7 bases from V and 1 base from J, with 13 bases between. The CDR3 protein is CASTQFRENTEAFF. CDR3 nucleotides: TGTGCCAGTACTCAGTTCAGGGAGAACACTGAAGCTTTCTTT.